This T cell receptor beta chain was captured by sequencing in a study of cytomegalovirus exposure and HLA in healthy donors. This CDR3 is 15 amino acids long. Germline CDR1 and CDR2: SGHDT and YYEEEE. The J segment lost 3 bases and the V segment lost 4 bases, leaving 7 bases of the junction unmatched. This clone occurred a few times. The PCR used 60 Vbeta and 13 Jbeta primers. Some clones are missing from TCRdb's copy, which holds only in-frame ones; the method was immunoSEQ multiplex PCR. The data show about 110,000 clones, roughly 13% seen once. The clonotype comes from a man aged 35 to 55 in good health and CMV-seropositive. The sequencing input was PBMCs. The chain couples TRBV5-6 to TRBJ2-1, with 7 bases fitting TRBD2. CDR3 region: CASSVAGVRYNEQFF. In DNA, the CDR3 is TGTGCCAGCAGCGTCGCGGGAGTCCGCTACAATGAGCAGTTCTTC. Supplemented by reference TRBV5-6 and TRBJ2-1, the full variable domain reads DAGVTQSPTHLIKTRGQQVTLRCSPKSGHDTVSWYQQALGQGPQFIFQYYEEEERQRGNFPDRFSGHQFPNYSSELNVNALLLGDSALYLCASSVAGVRYNEQFFGPGTRLTVL.